These 9 T cell receptor beta chains share one sample of origin, sequenced in a study of T cell repertoires in cytomegalovirus infection. TCRdb processed the reads anew with MiXCR; each CDR3 protein has one entry. The sample carries roughly 230,000 distinct CDR3 sequences, roughly 22% recorded once. Specimen: CD8+ T cells from PBMCs. These receptors all stem from a human donor in good health (CMV status not recorded). Some clones in this sample may be carry-over from other donors' samples.

This clonotype occurred a few times. The V and J genes are TRBV14 and TRBJ1-1; no definite D call. V was cut by 0 bases and J by 4 bases, with 18 bases left in between. This CDR3 contains 17 residues. CDR1 SGHDN and CDR2 FVKESK come from the germline V gene. CDR3 DNA sequence: TGTGCCAGCAGCCAAGAAGGAGGTCCGGGATGGGGCACTGAAGCTTTCTTT. Residues: CASSQEGGPGWGTEAFF.

Concerning this clonotype itself: Lacking the conserved final phenylalanine or tryptophan, this CDR3 likely reflects a read error. The V and J genes are TRBV5-5 and TRBJ2-1; D uncertain. This CDR3 is built from 13 residues. V lost 3 bases and J 8 bases, leaving 12 bases between the germline ends. The germline V gene encodes CDR1 SGHKS and CDR2 YYEKEE (reference sequence). The chain's CDR3 is CASSSPMVHEQFL. The CDR3 DNA reads TGTGCCAGCAGCTCCCCCATGGTCCATGAGCAGTTCCTC.

The chain joins TRBV28 to TRBJ2-5; D is perhaps TRBD2 (6 bases). Germline V gene lookup returns CDR1 MDHEN and CDR2 SYDVKM. Trimming stripped 2 bases from V and 5 bases from J, with 21 bases between. There are 17 residues in the CDR3. The CDR3 sequence: CASSLTPILGGRETQYF. The CDR3 bases are TGTGCCAGCAGTTTAACCCCGATCCTCGGGGGACGGGAGACCCAGTACTTC.

This clonotype was observed a handful of times. This rearrangement joins TRBV7-2 to TRBJ2-1; the match to TRBD2 covers 7 bases. The CDR3 length is 16 residues. With V trimmed by 1 base and J by 5 bases, 8 bases remained unmatched. Per the germline V gene, CDR1 is SGHTA and CDR2 is FQGNSA. The CDR3 sequence: CASSLGGGGTNNEQFF. The CDR3 bases are TGTGCCAGCAGCTTAGGGGGGGGGGGAACCAACAATGAGCAGTTCTTC.

This clonotype was counted only a few times. The V call is TRBV7-9, the J call TRBJ2-7; 8 bases line up with TRBD1. CDR1 SEHNR and CDR2 FQNEAQ come from the germline V gene (reference sequence). This CDR3 comprises 17 residues. Trimming cost V 8 bases and J 1 base; bases outside gene matches: 16. The chain's CDR3 is CASQLTGAISNSYEQYF. Here the CDR3 DNA reads TGTGCCAGCCAACTGACAGGGGCCATATCTAATTCCTACGAGCAGTACTTC. Full variable domain (missing parts from reference TRBV7-9 and TRBJ2-7): DTGVSQNPRHKITKRGQNVTFRCDPISEHNRLYWYRQTLGQGPEFLTYFQNEAQLEKSRLLSDRFSAERPKGSFSTLEIQRTEQGDSAMYLCASQLTGAISNSYEQYFGPGTRLTVT.

This sequence joins TRBV7-9 and TRBJ2-7; D perhaps matches TRBD2 (7 bases). Trimming took 8 bases from V and 7 from J, leaving 9 bases between them. Germline assignment: CDR1 SEHNR and CDR2 FQNEAQ (reference sequence). The CDR3 contains 10 residues. The CDR3 coding sequence is TGTGCCAGCGGGGGGGCGGAGCAGTACTTC. Translation: CASGGAEQYF.

At least ten counts were recorded for this clonotype. CDR3 sequence: CASSPAIEQFF. The DNA for the CDR3 is TGTGCCAGCAGCCCCGCCATTGAGCAGTTCTTC. The genes are TRBV7-8 and TRBJ2-1, with D uncertain. The V gene lost 5 bases and the J gene lost 9 bases, with 8 bases spanning the gap. The CDR3 runs 11 residues. Germline CDR1 is SGHVS and CDR2 is FQNEAQ.

The CDR3 sequence is CASSLIPRLAGENEQFF. CDR3 bases: TGTGCCAGCAGTTTAATACCTCGCCTAGCGGGGGAAAATGAGCAGTTCTTC. V gene TRBV27 combines with J gene TRBJ2-1, with 10 bases fitting TRBD2. CDR1 and CDR2 from the germline V gene are MNHEY and SMNVEV (reference sequence). V lost 2 bases to trimming and J lost 7 bases; unmatched junction nucleotides: 11. This CDR3 region has 17 residues.

This clonotype was seen a few times. The chain joins TRBV20-1 to TRBJ2-2; 7 nucleotides line up with TRBD1. The CDR3 length is 16 residues. Looked up from germline, CDR1 is DFQATT and CDR2 is SNEGSKA (reference sequence). J was trimmed by 3 bases and V by 2 bases; bases with no gene match: 9. The CDR3 nucleotides are TGCAGTGCTAGAATGCTGGACAGGACTTACACCGGGGAGCTGTTTTTT. Translation: CSARMLDRTYTGELFF.